Here is one TCR beta chain with its context. This CDR3 is 12 amino acids long. Looked up from germline, CDR1 is MNHNY and CDR2 is SVGAGI (reference sequence). The germline V and J ends were trimmed by 6 bases and 5 bases, with 10 bases remaining between them. The source of the sample is a study of shared clonotypes between healthy human individuals. Original methodology: Filtering differed because ImmunoSEQ produced junction-only sequences that carried no quality scores. Assay: immunoSEQ multiplex PCR; the TCRdb copy retains only in-frame clones and omits some. The DNA gave D and trimming, while V, J and clone size come from that table. The sample lists some 500,000 clones; approximately 94% were seen once.

The sequenced material came from naive CD4+ T cells sorted from blood. Regarding subset: CD45RA+ positively selected. The receptor comes from a woman aged 30 to 39 in good health. The genes are TRBV6-6 and TRBJ2-5, with D unclear. The CDR3 nucleotides are TGTGCCAGCAGCCCCGGAAGGGAGACCCAGTACTTC. This encodes CASSPGRETQYF.